These 17 T cell receptor beta chains originate from one sample sequenced in a study of blood T cell repertoires in COVID-19. This table comes from immunoSEQ multiplex PCR, and its TCRdb copy is limited to in-frame clones, with some not included. The sample holds some 250,000 clones, roughly 90% seen once. The specimen was PBMCs or T cells enriched from blood (not recorded which). Receptors were obtained from a man aged 35 to 55 who had recovered from COVID-19.

The chain is built from TRBV30 and TRBJ1-6, with unresolved D. Trimming took off 2 bases at V and 16 bases at J, with 12 bases between the two ends. In germline, CDR1 is GTSNPN, CDR2 SVGIG (reference sequence). This CDR3 region has 11 residues. The CDR3 here is CAWSQAPSLHF. The CDR3 DNA reads TGTGCCTGGAGTCAGGCTCCTTCTCTCCACTTT. Variable domain in full (rest from reference TRBV30 and TRBJ1-6): SQTIHQWPATLVQPVGSPLSLECTVEGTSNPNLYWYRQAAGRGLQLLFYSVGIGQISSEVPQNLSASRPQDRQFILSSKKLLLSDSGFYLCAWSQAPSLHFGNGTRLTVT.

This chain links TRBV4-1 with TRBJ1-2, with D perhaps TRBD1 (5 bases). The ends were cut back, 4 bases at V and 3 bases at J, with 12 bases in the middle. Germline V lookup: CDR1 MGHRA, CDR2 YSYEKL. This CDR3 is 14 amino acids long. The CDR3 nucleotides are TGCGCCAGCAGCCGCGTGGGGCGCGACTATGGCTACACCTTC. It specifies CASSRVGRDYGYTF.

The rearrangement joins TRBV11-3 to TRBJ2-5; the D is unclear. CDR3 size: 13 residues. In germline, CDR1 is SGHNT, CDR2 YENEEA. V lost 5 bases to trimming and J lost 0 bases, with 7 bases between them. In DNA, the CDR3 is TGTGCCAGCAGCCAACTAAACCAAGAGACCCAGTACTTC. Amino acids: CASSQLNQETQYF.

The J gene is TRBJ2-7, the V gene TRBV5-1; TRBD2 is a possible D gene (7 bases). This CDR3 is built from 15 residues. With 0 bases removed from V and 2 bases from J, the gap between germline ends came to 12 bases. Germline V gene lookup returns CDR1 SGHRS and CDR2 YFSETQ. The CDR3 sequence: CASSLVGGATYEQYF. CDR3 in DNA: TGCGCCAGCAGCTTGGTTGGGGGGGCAACCTACGAGCAGTACTTC. Full variable domain (remainder filled in from reference TRBV5-1 and TRBJ2-7): KAGVTQTPRYLIKTRGQQVTLSCSPISGHRSVSWYQQTPGQGLQFLFEYFSETQRNKGNFPGRFSGRQFSNSRSEMNVSTLELGDSALYLCASSLVGGATYEQYFGPGTRLTVT.

The chain recombines TRBV6-5 with TRBJ2-1, with 14 bases matching TRBD2. Germline CDR1 is MNHEY and CDR2 is SVGAGI. The CDR3 is 15 amino acids. The trim removed 4 bases at V and 13 bases at J, leaving 9 bases unmatched. CDR3 DNA: TGTGCCAGCAGTTCTGCGATGACTAGCGGGAGGGCCCAGTTCTTC. This sequence encodes CASSSAMTSGRAQFF.

This sequence joins TRBV3-1 (or the pseudogene TRBV3-2) and TRBJ1-2; TRBD1 matches 7 bases. V was clipped by 1 base and J by 5 bases; unmatched bases: 7. The V gene's germline CDR1 is LGHDT and CDR2 YNNKEL (reference sequence). This CDR3 is 15 amino acids long. The CDR3 bases are TGTGCCAGCAGCCAAGCTGAGGGGGCAGGGTATGGCTACACCTTC. Encoded protein: CASSQAEGAGYGYTF.

The CDR3 DNA reads as TGCGCCAGCAGCGAATCGACAGGGGGCAAAGGAAAACTGTTTTTT. It encodes CASSESTGGKGKLFF. The rearrangement joins TRBV5-1 to TRBJ1-4, with 10 bases aligning to TRBD1. The CDR3 length is 15 residues. Germline CDR1 and CDR2: SGHRS and YFSETQ. V lost 4 bases to trimming and J lost 10 bases; unmatched junction nucleotides: 10.

The V call is TRBV11-3, the J call TRBJ2-1; TRBD1 aligns across 9 bases. The CDR3 sequence is 16 residues long. Germline CDR1 and CDR2: SGHNT and YENEEA. J gave up 6 bases and V 5 bases, and 11 bases lay outside the gene matches. The CDR3 loop reads CASSPINRGPRNEQFF. In nucleotides, the CDR3 is TGTGCCAGCAGCCCGATAAACAGGGGGCCTCGCAATGAGCAGTTCTTC.

J is TRBJ1-2 and V is TRBV6-5; TRBD1 aligns across 8 bases. The V segment lost 2 bases and the J segment 2 bases; nucleotides outside the gene matches: 7. This CDR3 comprises 16 residues. The V gene's germline CDR1 is MNHEY and CDR2 SVGAGI. This chain's CDR3 is CASSYQTTGANYGYTF. CDR3 sequence (DNA): TGTGCCAGCAGTTACCAAACGACAGGGGCGAACTATGGCTACACCTTC.

The chain combines TRBV28 with TRBJ1-6, with a tentative D call TRBD1 (6 bases). V was shortened by 10 bases and J by 5 bases, with 27 bases between the two germline ends. Germline V gene lookup returns CDR1 MDHEN and CDR2 SYDVKM. The CDR3 is 18 residues long. As DNA, the CDR3 is TGTGCCATCAAAACGGTTAGGTTAAAGGGGGTGCATAATTCACCCCTCCACTTT. Protein product: CAIKTVRLKGVHNSPLHF.

This clone occurred once. This chain joins TRBV18 and TRBJ1-1, with D possibly being TRBD1 (6 bases). Germline V gene sequence: CDR1 KGHSH, CDR2 LQKENI. CDR3 size: 15 residues. Trimming stripped 6 bases from V and 1 base from J, with 15 bases between. The CDR3 is CASSQAQGSNTEAFF. CDR3 coding DNA: TGTGCCAGCTCTCAAGCACAGGGATCGAACACTGAAGCTTTCTTT. Combining the CDR3 with reference TRBV18 and TRBJ1-1 gives the whole variable domain NAGVMQNPRHLVRRRGQEARLRCSPMKGHSHVYWYRQLPEEGLKFMVYLQKENIIDESGMPKERFSAEFPKEGPSILRIQQVVRGDSAAYFCASSQAQGSNTEAFFGQGTRLTVV.

For the CDR3, the DNA is TGTGCCATCCAGGATCCCCCTAACTATGGCTACACCTTC. It is translated as CAIQDPPNYGYTF. The chain uses TRBV12-3 or TRBV12-4 and TRBJ1-2; D is unresolved. The CDR3 length is 13 residues. V lost 10 bases, J lost 0 bases, and 12 bases lay in between.

This clone was seen more than once but under ten times. V is TRBV4-3 and J is TRBJ2-1, with 12 bases fitting TRBD2. Germline CDR1 reads LGHNA; CDR2 reads YSLEER. The CDR3 covers 17 residues. The V and J ends lost 0 bases and 5 bases, in that order; junction bases with no gene match: 5. The DNA for the CDR3 is TGCGCCAGCAGCCAAGAACCTAGCGGGAGGGTAGACAATGAGCAGTTCTTC. Amino acids: CASSQEPSGRVDNEQFF.

The gene calls are TRBV7-6 and TRBJ1-2; 7 nucleotides line up with TRBD1. After removal of 5 bases from V and 5 bases from J, the junction contained 20 bases not matched to a gene. The CDR3 totals 18 residues. Per the germline V gene, CDR1 is SGHVS and CDR2 is FNYEAQ. The CDR3 protein is CASSPTKAMGTAGYGYTF. DNA of the CDR3: TGTGCCAGCAGCCCCACCAAAGCGATGGGGACAGCCGGATATGGCTACACCTTC.

The CDR3 sequence is CASSLHGQDYEQYF. The CDR3 DNA reads as TGTGCCAGCAGCTTACACGGACAGGACTACGAGCAGTACTTC. The V and J genes are TRBV7-9 and TRBJ2-7, with 7 bases lining up with TRBD1. Germline trimming cut 2 bases from V and 3 bases from J; bases unmatched to any gene: 4. Germline V gives CDR1 SEHNR, CDR2 FQNEAQ (reference sequence). This CDR3 has 14 residues.

The chain is built from TRBV10-3 and TRBJ1-3, with TRBD1 matching 7 bases. The CDR3 consists of 15 residues. Germline-derived CDR1 and CDR2 are ENHRY and SYGVKD. Trimming removed 2 bases from V and 3 bases from J; junction bases left unmatched: 4. The CDR3 nucleotides read TGTGCCATCAGTGAGGACAGGGTCAATGGAAACACCATATATTTT. This sequence encodes CAISEDRVNGNTIYF.

The chain carries TRBV7-3 and TRBJ2-1; 14 bases fit TRBD2. The trim removed 5 bases at V and 2 bases at J, leaving 14 bases unmatched. This CDR3 region has 20 residues. From germline, CDR1 is SGHTA and CDR2 FQGTGA. The CDR3 reads CASSLRLAGGPFTAYNEQFF. Written as DNA, the CDR3 is TGTGCCAGCAGCCTGAGACTAGCGGGAGGGCCCTTTACCGCCTACAATGAGCAGTTCTTC.